The sequence of this T cell receptor (beta chain) was determined in a study of T cell responses to AZD1222 COVID-19 vaccine. Study results and caveats: Only 5 or 6 people who got AZD1222 tested seropositive at baseline. When two AZD1222 doses had been given, Spike-specific TCR breadth and depth rose.

Regarding this clone: Its antigen is undetermined.

Profiling relied on immunoSEQ multiplex PCR, and the TCRdb table lists in-frame clones only, not all of them. Among approximately 150,000 clones, around 87% were seen once, and the ten largest hold more than 4%. This CDR3 has 14 residues. Trimming shortened V by 0 bases and J by 5 bases, and 10 bases separated the two germline ends. Germline loops: CDR1 MNHEY, CDR2 SVGEGT. The gene calls are TRBV6-2 or TRBV6-3 and TRBJ1-1; D is unresolved. This receptor was taken from an adult who received the AZD1222 COVID-19 vaccine. The material sequenced was peripheral blood, taken 28 days after the second AZD1222 dose. The CDR3 loop is CASSYSMGRTEAFF. The CDR3 DNA follows: TGTGCCAGCAGTTACTCGATGGGGAGGACTGAAGCTTTCTTT.